This T cell receptor beta chain is from a study of cytomegalovirus exposure and HLA in healthy donors. Overall study: The approximately 120 validation repertoires were reported in a later analysis to have been generated on the same platform as the roughly 630 first-cohort repertoires. Overall study findings and caveats: Within the 120 or so validation repertoires, first-cohort TCR clusters tended to co-occur, according to a later analysis. Across donors, most TCRs were seen rarely, yet some public ones were widespread.

Profiling relied on immunoSEQ multiplex PCR, and the TCRdb table lists in-frame clones only, not all of them. The sample lists just under 65,000 clones, roughly 94% seen once, with 7% in the top ten. The germline gives CDR1 LNHDA, CDR2 SQIVND (reference sequence). This CDR3 comprises 14 residues. V shed 4 bases and J shed 4 bases, with 11 bases lying between them. Comments on this clone: As yet, its antigen is unknown.

The sequenced sample was PBMCs. This rearrangement joins TRBV19 to TRBJ1-5, with D possibly TRBD1 on 5 matching bases. The sequence derives from a woman aged 18 to 35 in good health and CMV-seropositive. Here the CDR3 DNA reads TGTGCCAGTAGTACCACAGGCCAAAATCAGCCCCAGCATTTT. It specifies CASSTTGQNQPQHF.